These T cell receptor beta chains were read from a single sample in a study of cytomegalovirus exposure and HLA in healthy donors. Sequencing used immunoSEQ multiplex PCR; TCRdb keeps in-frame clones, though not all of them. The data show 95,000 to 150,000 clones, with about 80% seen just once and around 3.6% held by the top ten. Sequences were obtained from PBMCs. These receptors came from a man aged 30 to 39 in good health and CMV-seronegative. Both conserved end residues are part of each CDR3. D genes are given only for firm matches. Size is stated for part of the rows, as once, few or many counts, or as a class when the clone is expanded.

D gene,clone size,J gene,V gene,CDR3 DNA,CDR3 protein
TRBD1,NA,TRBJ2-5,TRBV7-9,TGTGCCAGCAGCTTAGGGGCAGGGGGAGAGACCCAGTACTTC,CASSLGAGGETQYF
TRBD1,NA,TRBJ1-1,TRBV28,TGTGCCAGCAGTTTCCAGCCGACAGGGGTGAACACTGAAGCTTTCTTT,CASSFQPTGVNTEAFF
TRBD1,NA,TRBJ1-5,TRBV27,TGTGCCAGCAGGGTCGACAGGGGTATGGATCAGCCCCAGCATTTT,CASRVDRGMDQPQHF
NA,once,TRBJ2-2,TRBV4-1,TGCGCCAGCAGCCACCAGGGTCAAGTCACCGGGGAGCTGTTTTTT,CASSHQGQVTGELFF
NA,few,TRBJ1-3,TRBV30,TGTGCCTGGAAGCGGCCCTCTGGAAACACCATATATTTT,CAWKRPSGNTIYF
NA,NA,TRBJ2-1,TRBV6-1,TGTGCCAGCAGTACAGACAGAAGCTCCTACAATGAGCAGTTCTTC,CASSTDRSSYNEQFF
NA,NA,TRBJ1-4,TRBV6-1,TGTGCCAGCAGTGGGGGGGGGCCGACGGAAAAACTGTTTTTT,CASSGGGPTEKLFF
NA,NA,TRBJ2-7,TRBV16,TGTGCCAGCAGCGGCGCTGGAGTCTACGAGCAGTACTTC,CASSGAGVYEQYF
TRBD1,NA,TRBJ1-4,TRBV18,TGTGCCAGCTCAACTTCAGGGGGAATGGATGAAAAACTGTTTTTT,CASSTSGGMDEKLFF
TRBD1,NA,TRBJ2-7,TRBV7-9,TGTGCCAGCAGCCCTAGGGGGCCCGTCGAGCAGTACTTC,CASSPRGPVEQYF
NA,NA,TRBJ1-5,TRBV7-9,TGTGCCAGCAGCGAGGGACACCGCAATCAGCCCCAGCATTTT,CASSEGHRNQPQHF
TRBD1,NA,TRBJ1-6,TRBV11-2,TGTGCCAGCAGCCCGCGACAGGGGAGCTCCTATAATTCACCCCTCCACTTT,CASSPRQGSSYNSPLHF
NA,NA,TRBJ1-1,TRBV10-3,TGTGCCAACGGGGACTCTACGAACACTGAAGCTTTCTTT,CANGDSTNTEAFF
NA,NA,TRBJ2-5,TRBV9,TGTGCCAGCAGCGTAAACCTAAACGCAGAGACCCAGTACTTC,CASSVNLNAETQYF
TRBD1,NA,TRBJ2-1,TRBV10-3,TGTGCCATCAGTGGCCGGACAGGGGGCAACGATGAGCAGTTCTTC,CAISGRTGGNDEQFF
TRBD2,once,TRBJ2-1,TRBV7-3,TGTGCCAGCAGCTTGGCCCGTTCGACTAGCGGGGGCCCCTGGAATGAGCAGTTCTTC,CASSLARSTSGGPWNEQFF
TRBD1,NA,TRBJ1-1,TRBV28,TGTGCCAGCAGTTGGAGGACAGGGGTGAACACTGAAGCTTTCTTT,CASSWRTGVNTEAFF
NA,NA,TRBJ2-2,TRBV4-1,TGCGCTAGCAGCCACCCAAGCGGAGGGGTGGACACCGGGGAGCTGTTTTTT,CASSHPSGGVDTGELFF
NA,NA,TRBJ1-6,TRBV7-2,TGTGCCAGCAGCTTTACCGGGACGGGAGTTTCACCCCTCCACTTT,CASSFTGTGVSPLHF
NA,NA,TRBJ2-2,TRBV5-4,TGTGCCAGCAGCCCGGCTGGGGTAAGGGGCACCGGGGAGCTGTTTTTT,CASSPAGVRGTGELFF
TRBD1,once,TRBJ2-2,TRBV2,TGTGCCAGCAGGCGAGGACAGGGCGGGACCGGGGAGCTGTTTTTT,CASRRGQGGTGELFF